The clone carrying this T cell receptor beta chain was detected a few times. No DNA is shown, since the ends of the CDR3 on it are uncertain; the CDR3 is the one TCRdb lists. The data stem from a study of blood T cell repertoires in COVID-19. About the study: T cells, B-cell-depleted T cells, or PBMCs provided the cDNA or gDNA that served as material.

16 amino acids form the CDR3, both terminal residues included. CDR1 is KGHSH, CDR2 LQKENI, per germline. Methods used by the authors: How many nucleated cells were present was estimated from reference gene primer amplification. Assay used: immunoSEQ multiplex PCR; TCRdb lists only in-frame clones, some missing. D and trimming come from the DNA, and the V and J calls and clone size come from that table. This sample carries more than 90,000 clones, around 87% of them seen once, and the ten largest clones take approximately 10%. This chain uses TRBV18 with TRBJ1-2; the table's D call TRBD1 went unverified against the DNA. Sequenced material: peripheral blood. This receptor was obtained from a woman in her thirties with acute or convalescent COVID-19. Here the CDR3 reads CASSLSLDSANYGYTF.